These 18 T cell receptor beta chains share one sample of origin, sequenced in a study of cytomegalovirus exposure and HLA in healthy donors. The PCR had 60 Vbeta and 13 Jbeta primers. Assay: immunoSEQ multiplex PCR; the TCRdb copy retains only in-frame clones and omits some. The table records approximately 150,000 clones, 63% of them present only once. Material: PBMCs. These receptors originate from an older woman in good health and CMV-seropositive.

V and J are TRBV6-1 and TRBJ2-7; the D gene is possibly TRBD1 (8 bases). This CDR3 region has 14 residues. CDR1 is MNHNS, CDR2 SASEGT, per germline. Trimming took 6 bases from V and 0 from J, leaving 12 bases between them. The CDR3 nucleotides are TGTGCCAGCAGAAACAGGGGGGGCTCCTACGAGCAGTACTTC. The encoded protein is CASRNRGGSYEQYF.

This rearrangement joins TRBV9 to TRBJ1-1; 8 bases line up with TRBD1. CDR1 SGDLS and CDR2 YYNGEE come from the germline V gene. The trim removed 3 bases at V and 4 bases at J, leaving 5 bases unmatched. The CDR3 consists of 14 residues. CDR3 DNA: TGTGCCAGCAGCGCGATACAGGGGGTCACTGAAGCTTTCTTT. Its protein is CASSAIQGVTEAFF.

This clone was recorded a few times. CDR3 in DNA: TGTGCCAGCTCATCAAATCCCGAGTATGGCTACACCTTC. Translating gives CASSSNPEYGYTF. V is TRBV18 and J is TRBJ1-2; D gene unclear. The CDR3 is 13 residues long. V lost 5 bases and J lost 5, with 12 bases in between. Germline V gene sequence: CDR1 KGHSH, CDR2 LQKENI.

This chain connects TRBV2 to TRBJ1-1; 8 bases match TRBD1. CDR3 length equals 15 residues. Germline assignment: CDR1 SNHLY and CDR2 FYNNEI. Trimming took 4 bases from V and 2 from J; bases not matched to a gene: 6. The DNA of the CDR3 is TGTGCCAGCAGTGCGGGACAGGAGATTAACACTGAAGCTTTCTTT. Translated: CASSAGQEINTEAFF.

This chain links TRBV15 with TRBJ2-1; 11 bases are shared with TRBD2. The CDR3 totals 17 residues. Germline CDR1 reads LNHNV; CDR2 reads YYDKDF (reference sequence). V gave up 3 bases and J gave up 7 bases; unmatched junction bases: 11. The CDR3 loop reads CATSRGLLAGEGNEQFF. Here the CDR3 DNA reads TGTGCCACCAGCAGGGGCTTACTAGCGGGAGAGGGGAATGAGCAGTTCTTC.

CDR3 sequence: CASSITPSQGSREQYF. CDR3 sequence (DNA): TGTGCCAGTAGTATAACCCCCTCACAGGGGAGTCGGGAGCAGTACTTC. The chain couples TRBV19 to TRBJ2-7; 7 bases are a match to TRBD1. The CDR3 is 16 residues long. CDR1 LNHDA and CDR2 SQIVND come from the germline V gene (reference sequence). After removal of 2 bases from V and 7 bases from J, the junction contained 14 bases not matched to a gene. The entire variable domain, with the rest obtained from reference TRBV19 and TRBJ2-7, is as follows: DGGITQSPKYLFRKEGQNVTLSCEQNLNHDAMYWYRQDPGQGLRLIYYSQIVNDFQKGDIAEGYSVSREKKESFPLTVTSAQKNPTAFYLCASSITPSQGSREQYFGPGTRLTVT.

This clone is a singleton in its sample. The chain uses TRBV30 and TRBJ1-6, with D possibly matching TRBD1 (6 bases). V was shortened by 4 bases and J by 10 bases, with 14 bases between the two germline ends. CDR1 and CDR2 (germline): GTSNPN, SVGIG (reference sequence). This CDR3 region has 13 residues. CDR3 sequence: CAWTGEGSSPLHF. The CDR3 nucleotides are TGTGCCTGGACAGGGGAGGGTAGCTCACCCCTCCACTTT.

This clone was seen just once. The V gene is TRBV18, the J gene TRBJ2-5; TRBD2 agrees at 8 bases. CDR3 length: 15 amino acids. Per the germline V gene, CDR1 is KGHSH and CDR2 is LQKENI. J was trimmed by 2 bases and V by 4 bases; bases with no gene match: 6. The CDR3 nucleotides are TGTGCCAGCTCACGAGGGGCTAGCGGGCAAGAGACCCAGTACTTC. Protein sequence: CASSRGASGQETQYF.

The gene calls are TRBV28 and TRBJ1-2; TRBD1 agrees at 7 bases. With 2 bases clipped from V and 5 bases from J, the junction kept 5 bases outside the gene matches. Germline CDR1 MDHEN, CDR2 SYDVKM. The CDR3 runs to 14 residues. CDR3 protein: CASSLGAGGYGYTF. The CDR3 DNA reads as TGTGCCAGCAGTTTAGGGGCAGGGGGGTATGGCTACACCTTC.

The chain recombines TRBV28 with TRBJ2-3, with TRBD2 matching 7 bases. The CDR3 extends over 15 amino acids. Looked up from germline, CDR1 is MDHEN and CDR2 is SYDVKM. The V segment lost 3 bases and the J segment 4 bases; nucleotides outside the gene matches: 7. The CDR3 sequence: CASSFGGSGADTQYF. DNA for the CDR3: TGTGCCAGCAGTTTTGGCGGGAGCGGCGCAGATACGCAGTATTTT.

This clone was counted between two and nine times. The CDR3 coding sequence is TGCGCCAGCAGCCACCCGGACAGGTCCTACGAGCAGTACTTC. This sequence encodes CASSHPDRSYEQYF. This sequence joins TRBV4-1 and TRBJ2-7; 7 bases are a match to TRBD1. Germline CDR1 and CDR2: MGHRA and YSYEKL. This CDR3 spans 14 amino acids. Unmatched junction bases numbered 3, after V lost 3 bases and J lost 1 base.

The chain joins TRBV13 to TRBJ2-2, with TRBD2 matching over 13 bases. The germline V gene encodes CDR1 PRHDT and CDR2 FYEKMQ (reference sequence). The CDR3 has 15 amino acids. V lost 5 bases, J lost 7 bases, and 4 bases stayed unmatched. The CDR3 is CASSQRTSGSGELFF. CDR3 sequence (DNA): TGTGCCAGCAGCCAAAGGACTAGCGGGAGCGGGGAGCTGTTTTTT.

This clone appeared once. This chain connects TRBV19 to TRBJ1-1; 8 bases map to TRBD1. CDR1 LNHDA and CDR2 SQIVND come from the germline V gene (reference sequence). The CDR3 consists of 14 residues. J gave up 4 bases and V 3 bases, and 4 bases lay outside the gene matches. In DNA, the CDR3 is TGTGCCAGTAGTATTAGGGGACAGGTCACTGAAGCTTTCTTT. Translated: CASSIRGQVTEAFF. The complete variable domain, with remaining parts taken from reference TRBV19 and TRBJ1-1, reads DGGITQSPKYLFRKEGQNVTLSCEQNLNHDAMYWYRQDPGQGLRLIYYSQIVNDFQKGDIAEGYSVSREKKESFPLTVTSAQKNPTAFYLCASSIRGQVTEAFFGQGTRLTVV.

This clone was counted a single time. The chain couples TRBV7-9 to TRBJ2-3; D gene ambiguous. With 8 bases removed from V and 13 bases from J, the gap between germline ends came to 22 bases. Germline V gene sequence: CDR1 SEHNR, CDR2 FQNEAQ (reference sequence). CDR3 length: 13 amino acids. The CDR3 here is CASRVGSLNPKYF. CDR3 bases: TGTGCCAGCCGAGTCGGGTCCCTCAACCCGAAGTATTTT.

This clone was counted a few times. The chain joins TRBV28 to TRBJ2-1, with D unresolved. CDR3 length: 13 residues. CDR1 and CDR2 (germline): MDHEN, SYDVKM. The V end lost 6 bases, the J end lost 4 bases, and 10 bases lay between the germline ends. In DNA, the CDR3 is TGTGCCAGCAGCCCCGGGTCTTACAATGAGCAGTTCTTC. Translating it yields CASSPGSYNEQFF.

J is TRBJ1-1 and V is TRBV28, with TRBD1 matching over 7 bases. The germline CDR1 and CDR2 sequences are MDHEN and SYDVKM. V gave up 7 bases and J gave up 4 bases; unmatched junction bases: 6. This CDR3 has 13 residues. CDR3 nucleotide sequence: TGTGCCAGCACCTCCTACAGGGGCACTGAAGCTTTCTTT. This codes for CASTSYRGTEAFF.

The CDR3 region has the DNA TGTGCCATCAGGAACCCGGGACAGGGGTTAGAGACCCAGTACTTC. Residues: CAIRNPGQGLETQYF. V usage is TRBV10-3 and J usage is TRBJ2-5; TRBD1 agrees at 10 bases. The germline V gene encodes CDR1 ENHRY and CDR2 SYGVKD. CDR3 length: 15 residues. V gave up 6 bases and J gave up 4 bases; unmatched junction bases: 8.

J is TRBJ1-1 and V is TRBV7-2; D unclear. Trimming cost V 6 bases and J 0 bases, with 8 bases left between them. The germline CDR1 and CDR2 sequences are SGHTA and FQGNSA. This CDR3 comprises 13 residues. The CDR3 nucleotides are TGTGCCAGCAGTCCCGAGTTGAACACTGAAGCTTTCTTT. It is translated as CASSPELNTEAFF.